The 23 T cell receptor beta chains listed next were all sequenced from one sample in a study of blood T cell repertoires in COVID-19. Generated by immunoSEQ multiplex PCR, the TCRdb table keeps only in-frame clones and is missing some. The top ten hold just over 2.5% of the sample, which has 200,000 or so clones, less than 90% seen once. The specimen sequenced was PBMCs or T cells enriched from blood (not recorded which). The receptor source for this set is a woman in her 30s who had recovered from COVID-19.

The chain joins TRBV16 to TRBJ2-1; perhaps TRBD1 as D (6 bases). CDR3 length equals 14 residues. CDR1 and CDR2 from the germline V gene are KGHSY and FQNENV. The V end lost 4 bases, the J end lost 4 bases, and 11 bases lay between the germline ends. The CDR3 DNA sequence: TGTGCCAGCAGCCCTCAGACAGGATACAATGAGCAGTTCTTC. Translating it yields CASSPQTGYNEQFF.

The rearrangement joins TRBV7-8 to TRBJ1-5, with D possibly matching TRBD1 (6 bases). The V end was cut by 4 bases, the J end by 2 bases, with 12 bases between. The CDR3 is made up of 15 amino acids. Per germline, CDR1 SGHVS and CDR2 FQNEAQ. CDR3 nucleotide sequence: TGTGCCAGCAGCTCCGACTACAGGGGCAATCAGCCCCAGCATTTT. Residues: CASSSDYRGNQPQHF.

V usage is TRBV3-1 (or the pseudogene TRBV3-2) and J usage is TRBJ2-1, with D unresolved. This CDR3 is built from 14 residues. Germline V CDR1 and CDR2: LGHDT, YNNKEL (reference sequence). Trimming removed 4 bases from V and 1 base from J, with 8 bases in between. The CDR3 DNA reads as TGTGCCAGCAGCCCCCCAGAATCCTACAATGAGCAGTTCTTC. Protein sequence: CASSPPESYNEQFF.

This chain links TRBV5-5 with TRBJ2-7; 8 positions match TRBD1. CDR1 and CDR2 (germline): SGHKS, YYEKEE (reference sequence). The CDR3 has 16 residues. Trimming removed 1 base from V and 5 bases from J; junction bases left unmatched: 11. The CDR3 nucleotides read TGTGCCAGCAGCTTGAGAGGACAGGGAATTTCCAACGAGCAGTACTTC. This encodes CASSLRGQGISNEQYF.

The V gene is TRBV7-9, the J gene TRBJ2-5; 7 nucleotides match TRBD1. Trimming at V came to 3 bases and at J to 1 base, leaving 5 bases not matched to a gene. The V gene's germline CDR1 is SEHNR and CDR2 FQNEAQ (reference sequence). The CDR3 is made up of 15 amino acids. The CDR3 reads CASSFQGQTQETQYF. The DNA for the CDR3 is TGTGCCAGCAGCTTCCAGGGACAGACCCAAGAGACCCAGTACTTC.

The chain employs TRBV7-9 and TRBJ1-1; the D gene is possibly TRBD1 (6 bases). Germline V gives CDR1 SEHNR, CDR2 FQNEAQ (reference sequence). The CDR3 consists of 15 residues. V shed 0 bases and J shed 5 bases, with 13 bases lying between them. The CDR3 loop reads CASSLALGAGTEAFF. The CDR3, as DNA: TGTGCCAGCAGCTTAGCGCTGGGGGCCGGGACTGAAGCTTTCTTT.

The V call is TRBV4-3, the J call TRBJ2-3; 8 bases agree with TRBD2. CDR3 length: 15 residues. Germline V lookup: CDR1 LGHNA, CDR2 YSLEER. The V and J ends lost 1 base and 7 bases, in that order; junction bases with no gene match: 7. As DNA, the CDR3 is TGCGCCAGCAGCCAAGTGCGGGGGGCCTACCATACGCAGTATTTT. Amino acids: CASSQVRGAYHTQYF.

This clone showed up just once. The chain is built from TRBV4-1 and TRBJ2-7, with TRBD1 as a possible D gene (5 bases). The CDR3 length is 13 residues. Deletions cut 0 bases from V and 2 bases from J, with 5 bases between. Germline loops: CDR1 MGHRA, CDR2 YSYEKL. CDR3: CASSQDRAYEQYF. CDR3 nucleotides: TGCGCCAGCAGCCAAGACAGGGCCTACGAGCAGTACTTC.

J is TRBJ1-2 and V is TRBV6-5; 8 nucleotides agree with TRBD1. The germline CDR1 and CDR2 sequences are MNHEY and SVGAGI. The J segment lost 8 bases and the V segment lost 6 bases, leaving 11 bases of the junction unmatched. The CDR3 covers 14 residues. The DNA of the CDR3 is TGTGCCAGCAGCGATGGACAGGGATCGTGCGGCTACACCTTC. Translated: CASSDGQGSCGYTF.

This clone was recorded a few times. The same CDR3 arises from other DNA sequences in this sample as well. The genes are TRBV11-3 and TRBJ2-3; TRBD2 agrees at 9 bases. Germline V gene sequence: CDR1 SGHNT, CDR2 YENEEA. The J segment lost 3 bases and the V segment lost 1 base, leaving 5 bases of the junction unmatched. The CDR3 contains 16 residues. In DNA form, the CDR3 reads TGTGCCAGCAGCTTAGGGGGCAGCGGGGGGACAGATACGCAGTATTTT. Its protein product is CASSLGGSGGTDTQYF. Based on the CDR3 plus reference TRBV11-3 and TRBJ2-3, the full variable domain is EAGVVQSPRYKIIEKKQPVAFWCNPISGHNTLYWYLQNLGQGPELLIRYENEEAVDDSQLPKDRFSAERLKGVDSTLKIQPAELGDSAVYLCASSLGGSGGTDTQYFGPGTRLTVL.

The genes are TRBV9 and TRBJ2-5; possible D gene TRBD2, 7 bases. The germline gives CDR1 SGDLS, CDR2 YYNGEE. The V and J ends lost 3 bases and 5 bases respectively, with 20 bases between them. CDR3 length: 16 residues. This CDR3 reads CASSDPSRGAGETQYF. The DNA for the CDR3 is TGTGCCAGCAGCGATCCCTCCCGGGGGGCAGGGGAGACCCAGTACTTC.

The CDR3 is CASSHRGTEAFF. Written as DNA, the CDR3 is TGTGCCAGCAGTCACAGGGGCACTGAAGCTTTCTTT. This sequence joins TRBV27 and TRBJ1-1; TRBD1 agrees at 7 bases. There are 12 residues in the CDR3. Trimming took 5 bases from V and 4 from J; bases not matched to a gene: 1. Germline V gene lookup returns CDR1 MNHEY and CDR2 SMNVEV (reference sequence).

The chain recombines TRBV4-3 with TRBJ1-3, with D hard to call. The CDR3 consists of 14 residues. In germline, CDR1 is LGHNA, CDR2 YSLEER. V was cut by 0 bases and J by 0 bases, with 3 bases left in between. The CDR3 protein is CASSQDFSGNTIYF. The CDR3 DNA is TGCGCCAGCAGCCAAGACTTCTCTGGAAACACCATATATTTT.

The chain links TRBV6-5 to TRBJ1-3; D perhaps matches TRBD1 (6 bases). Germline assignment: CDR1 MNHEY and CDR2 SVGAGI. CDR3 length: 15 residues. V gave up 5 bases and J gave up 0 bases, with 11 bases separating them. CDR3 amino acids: CASSPDSSSGNTIYF. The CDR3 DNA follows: TGTGCCAGCAGTCCGGACAGCTCCTCTGGAAACACCATATATTTT.

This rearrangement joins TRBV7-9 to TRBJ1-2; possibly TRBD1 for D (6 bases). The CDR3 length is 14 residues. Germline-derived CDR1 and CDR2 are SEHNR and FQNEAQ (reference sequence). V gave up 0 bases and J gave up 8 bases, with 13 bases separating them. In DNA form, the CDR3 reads TGTGCCAGCAGCTTAGCGTCAGGGGCGAGGGGCTACACCTTC. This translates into CASSLASGARGYTF.

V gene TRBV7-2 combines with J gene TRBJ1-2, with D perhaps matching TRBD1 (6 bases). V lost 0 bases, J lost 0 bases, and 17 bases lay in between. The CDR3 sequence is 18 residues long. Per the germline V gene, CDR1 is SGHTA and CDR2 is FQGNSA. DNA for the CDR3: TGTGCCAGCAGCTTAGCAATCCTAATGGCAGGGGCTAACTATGGCTACACCTTC. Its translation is CASSLAILMAGANYGYTF.

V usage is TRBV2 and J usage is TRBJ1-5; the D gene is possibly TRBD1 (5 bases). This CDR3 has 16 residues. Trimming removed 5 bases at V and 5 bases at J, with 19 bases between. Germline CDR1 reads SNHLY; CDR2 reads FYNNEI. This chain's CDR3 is CASSISPTDSDQPQHF. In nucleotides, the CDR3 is TGTGCCAGCAGTATTAGTCCGACAGATTCGGATCAGCCCCAGCATTTT. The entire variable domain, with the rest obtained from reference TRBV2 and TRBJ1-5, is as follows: EPEVTQTPSHQVTQMGQEVILRCVPISNHLYFYWYRQILGQKVEFLVSFYNNEISEKSEIFDDQFSVERPDGSNFTLKIRSTKLEDSAMYFCASSISPTDSDQPQHFGDGTRLSIL.

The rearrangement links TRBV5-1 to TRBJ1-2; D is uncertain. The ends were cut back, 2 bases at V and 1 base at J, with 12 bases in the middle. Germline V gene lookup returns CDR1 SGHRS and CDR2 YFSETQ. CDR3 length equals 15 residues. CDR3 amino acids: CASSLEGVGNYGYTF. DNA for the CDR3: TGCGCCAGCAGCTTAGAGGGAGTGGGTAACTATGGCTACACCTTC.

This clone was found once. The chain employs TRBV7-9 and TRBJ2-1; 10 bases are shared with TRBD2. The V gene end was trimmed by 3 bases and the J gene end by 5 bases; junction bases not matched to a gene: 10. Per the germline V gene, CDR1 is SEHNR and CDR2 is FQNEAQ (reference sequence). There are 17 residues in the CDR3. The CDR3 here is CASSLSLAGASHNEQFF. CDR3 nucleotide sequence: TGTGCCAGCAGCTTGTCGCTAGCGGGGGCTTCTCACAATGAGCAGTTCTTC.

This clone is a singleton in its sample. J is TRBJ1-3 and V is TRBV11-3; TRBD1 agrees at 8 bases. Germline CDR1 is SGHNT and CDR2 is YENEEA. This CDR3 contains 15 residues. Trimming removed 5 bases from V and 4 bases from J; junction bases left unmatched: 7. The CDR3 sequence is CASSHRTGPGNTIYF. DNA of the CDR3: TGTGCCAGCAGCCATCGGACAGGGCCGGGAAACACCATATATTTT.

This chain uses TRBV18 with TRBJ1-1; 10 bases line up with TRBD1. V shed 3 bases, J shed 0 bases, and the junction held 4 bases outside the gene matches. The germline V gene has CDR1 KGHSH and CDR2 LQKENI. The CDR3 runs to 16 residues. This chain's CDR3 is CASSPGQGILNTEAFF. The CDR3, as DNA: TGTGCCAGCTCACCGGGACAGGGGATCCTGAACACTGAAGCTTTCTTT.

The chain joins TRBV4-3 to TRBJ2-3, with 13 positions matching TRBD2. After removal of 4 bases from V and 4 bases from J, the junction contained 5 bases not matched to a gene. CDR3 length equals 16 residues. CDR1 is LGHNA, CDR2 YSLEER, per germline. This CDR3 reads CASSLTTSGGPDTQYF. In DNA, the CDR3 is TGCGCCAGCAGCCTTACGACTAGCGGGGGGCCAGATACGCAGTATTTT.

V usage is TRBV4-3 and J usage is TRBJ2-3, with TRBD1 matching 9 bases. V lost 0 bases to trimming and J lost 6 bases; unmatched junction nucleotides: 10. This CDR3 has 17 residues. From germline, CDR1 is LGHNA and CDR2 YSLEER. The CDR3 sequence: CASSQDRGQGISDTQYF. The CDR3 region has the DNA TGCGCCAGCAGCCAAGATAGGGGACAGGGAATCTCGGATACGCAGTATTTT.